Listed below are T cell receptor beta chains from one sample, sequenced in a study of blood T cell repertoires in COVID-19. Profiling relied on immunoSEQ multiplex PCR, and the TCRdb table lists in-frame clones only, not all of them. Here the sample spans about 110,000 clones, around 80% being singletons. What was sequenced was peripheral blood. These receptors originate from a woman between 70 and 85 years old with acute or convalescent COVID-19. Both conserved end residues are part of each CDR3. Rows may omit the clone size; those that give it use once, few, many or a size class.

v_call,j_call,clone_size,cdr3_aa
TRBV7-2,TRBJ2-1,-,CASSYRASYNEQFF
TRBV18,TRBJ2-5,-,CASSPPNREETQYF
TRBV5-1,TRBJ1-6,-,CASSLTGLPYNSPLHF
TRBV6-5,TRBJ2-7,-,CASSSDSYEQYF
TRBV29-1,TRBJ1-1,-,CSVLGQLNPNTEAFF
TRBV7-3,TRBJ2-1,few,CASSLLGTEYNEQFF
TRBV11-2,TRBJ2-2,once,CASSQTGTGAGELFF
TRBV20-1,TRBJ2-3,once,CSASLDRGATDTQYF
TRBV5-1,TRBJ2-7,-,CASSLGQGAIEQYF
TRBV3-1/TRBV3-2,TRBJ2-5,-,CASSQDRLGGQETQYF
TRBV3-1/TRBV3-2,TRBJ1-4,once,CASSLPGTGKEKLFF
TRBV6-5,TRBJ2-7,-,CASSPLGLYEQYF
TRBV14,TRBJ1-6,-,CASSQDRGFWSPLHF
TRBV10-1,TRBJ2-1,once,CASSSGLASGEQFF
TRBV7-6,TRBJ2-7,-,CASSFSGESSYEQYF
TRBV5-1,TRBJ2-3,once,CASSPTEGRVALSTQYF
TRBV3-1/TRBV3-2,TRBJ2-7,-,CASSPTGNRYEQYF
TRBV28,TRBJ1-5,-,CASSYGGRGDNQPQHF
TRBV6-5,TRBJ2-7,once,CASSSSTGSGLYF
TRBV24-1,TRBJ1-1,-,CATSKGAAEAFF
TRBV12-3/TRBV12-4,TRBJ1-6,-,CASKSTSSPLHF
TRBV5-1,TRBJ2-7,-,CASSRHGTGGNEQYF
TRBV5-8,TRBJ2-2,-,CASSLYGSGELFF
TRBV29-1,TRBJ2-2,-,CSVLGLAGGTGELFF
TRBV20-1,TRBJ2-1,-,CSASGSWRSYNEQFF
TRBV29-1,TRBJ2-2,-,CSVQGGGNTGELFF
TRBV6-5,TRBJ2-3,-,CASSLGTGITDTQYF